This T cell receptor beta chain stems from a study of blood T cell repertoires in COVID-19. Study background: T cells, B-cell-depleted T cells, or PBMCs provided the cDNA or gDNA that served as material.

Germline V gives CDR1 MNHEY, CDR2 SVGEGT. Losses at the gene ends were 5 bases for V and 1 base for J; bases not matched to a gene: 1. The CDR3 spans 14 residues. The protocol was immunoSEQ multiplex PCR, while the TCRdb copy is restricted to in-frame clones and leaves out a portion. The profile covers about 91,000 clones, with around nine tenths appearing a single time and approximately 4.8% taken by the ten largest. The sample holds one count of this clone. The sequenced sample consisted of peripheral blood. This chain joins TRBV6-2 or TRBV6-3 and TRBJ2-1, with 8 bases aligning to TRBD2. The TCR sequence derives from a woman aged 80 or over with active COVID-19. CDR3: CASSRLASYNEQFF. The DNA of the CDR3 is TGTGCCAGCAGTCGACTAGCGTCCTACAATGAGCAGTTCTTC.